The 7 T cell receptor beta chains below come from one sample, sequenced in a study of shared clonotypes between healthy human individuals. Sequenced by immunoSEQ multiplex PCR; TCRdb stores in-frame clones only, minus some. The profile shows some 2,000,000 clones, 90% to 96% of them singletons. Input material: naive CD4+ T cells sorted from blood. Sample subset: CD45RA+ positively selected. Receptor source: a man between 18 and 29 years old in good health.

V gene TRBV7-9 combines with J gene TRBJ2-6; D call uncertain. CDR3 size: 16 residues. V dropped 1 base and J dropped 0 bases, with 7 bases sitting between them. Germline lookup yields CDR1 SEHNR and CDR2 FQNEAQ (reference sequence). CDR3: CASSLELGSGANVLTF. The CDR3 bases are TGTGCCAGCAGCTTAGAACTGGGCTCTGGGGCCAACGTCCTGACTTTC.

The chain has TRBV30 and TRBJ1-2; TRBD1 aligns across 9 bases. V lost 4 bases to trimming and J lost 5 bases; unmatched junction nucleotides: 8. This CDR3 comprises 14 residues. Germline assignment: CDR1 GTSNPN and CDR2 SVGIG (reference sequence). For the CDR3, the DNA is TGTGCCTGGACCACAGGGGGCTTTAGTTATGGCTACACCTTC. Residues: CAWTTGGFSYGYTF.

Turning to this clone: The same CDR3 is also encoded by other DNA sequences in this sample. The J gene is TRBJ2-3, the V gene TRBV6-5; perhaps TRBD1 as D (5 bases). V lost 0 bases and J 4 bases, leaving 8 bases between the germline ends. CDR3 length: 14 residues. Germline V gene sequence: CDR1 MNHEY, CDR2 SVGAGI. The CDR3 protein is CASSYSRGADTQYF. The CDR3 coding sequence is TGTGCCAGCAGTTACTCAAGGGGTGCAGATACGCAGTATTTT.

The chain employs TRBV27 and TRBJ2-3; TRBD1 matches at 8 bases. Germline assignment: CDR1 MNHEY and CDR2 SMNVEV (reference sequence). The CDR3 length is 16 residues. V shed 1 base, J shed 3 bases, and the junction held 6 bases outside the gene matches. CDR3 nucleotides: TGTGCCAGCAGTTTATTCGCAGGGGGCAAGACAGATACGCAGTATTTT. Translating gives CASSLFAGGKTDTQYF.

The DNA for the CDR3 is TGTGCCAGCAGCCCCGGACGCCCGGGGGAGACCCAGTACTTC. This codes for CASSPGRPGETQYF. The chain employs TRBV7-2 and TRBJ2-5; D perhaps matches TRBD2 (5 bases). CDR3 size: 14 residues. The germline gives CDR1 SGHTA, CDR2 FQGNSA. The ends were cut back, 5 bases at V and 5 bases at J, with 15 bases in the middle.

The chain uses TRBV5-6 and TRBJ2-5, with 12 bases that match TRBD2. Trimming took 4 bases from V and 7 from J; bases not matched to a gene: 5. Germline loops: CDR1 SGHDT, CDR2 YYEEEE. CDR3 size: 14 residues. The CDR3 region has the DNA TGTGCCAGCAGCAGGACTAGCGGGGTGGGGACCCAGTACTTC. Its protein is CASSRTSGVGTQYF.

The chain combines TRBV2 with TRBJ1-5; 9 bases are a match to TRBD1. The germline V gene has CDR1 SNHLY and CDR2 FYNNEI. The V gene end was trimmed by 6 bases and the J gene end by 4 bases; junction bases not matched to a gene: 7. The CDR3 runs to 15 residues. The CDR3 protein is CASSPRGQGNQPQHF. Written as DNA, the CDR3 is TGTGCCAGCAGCCCTCGTGGACAGGGGAATCAGCCCCAGCATTTT.